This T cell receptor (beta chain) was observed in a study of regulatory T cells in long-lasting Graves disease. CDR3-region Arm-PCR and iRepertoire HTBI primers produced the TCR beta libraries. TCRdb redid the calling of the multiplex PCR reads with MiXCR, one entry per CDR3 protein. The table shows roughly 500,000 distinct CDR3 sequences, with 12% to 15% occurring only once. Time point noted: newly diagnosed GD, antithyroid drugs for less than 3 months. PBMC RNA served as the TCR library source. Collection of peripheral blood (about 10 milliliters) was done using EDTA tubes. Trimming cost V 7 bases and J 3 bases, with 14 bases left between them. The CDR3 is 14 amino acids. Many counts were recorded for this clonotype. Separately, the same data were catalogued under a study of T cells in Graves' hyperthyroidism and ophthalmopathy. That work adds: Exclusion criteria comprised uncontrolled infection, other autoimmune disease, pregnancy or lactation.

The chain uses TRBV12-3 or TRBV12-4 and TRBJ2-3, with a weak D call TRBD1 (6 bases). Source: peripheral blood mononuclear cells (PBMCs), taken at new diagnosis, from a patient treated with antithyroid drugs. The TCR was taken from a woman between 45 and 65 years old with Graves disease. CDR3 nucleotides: TGTGCCAGCAAAGTACAGGGTGAGACAGATACGCAGTATTTT. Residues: CASKVQGETDTQYF.